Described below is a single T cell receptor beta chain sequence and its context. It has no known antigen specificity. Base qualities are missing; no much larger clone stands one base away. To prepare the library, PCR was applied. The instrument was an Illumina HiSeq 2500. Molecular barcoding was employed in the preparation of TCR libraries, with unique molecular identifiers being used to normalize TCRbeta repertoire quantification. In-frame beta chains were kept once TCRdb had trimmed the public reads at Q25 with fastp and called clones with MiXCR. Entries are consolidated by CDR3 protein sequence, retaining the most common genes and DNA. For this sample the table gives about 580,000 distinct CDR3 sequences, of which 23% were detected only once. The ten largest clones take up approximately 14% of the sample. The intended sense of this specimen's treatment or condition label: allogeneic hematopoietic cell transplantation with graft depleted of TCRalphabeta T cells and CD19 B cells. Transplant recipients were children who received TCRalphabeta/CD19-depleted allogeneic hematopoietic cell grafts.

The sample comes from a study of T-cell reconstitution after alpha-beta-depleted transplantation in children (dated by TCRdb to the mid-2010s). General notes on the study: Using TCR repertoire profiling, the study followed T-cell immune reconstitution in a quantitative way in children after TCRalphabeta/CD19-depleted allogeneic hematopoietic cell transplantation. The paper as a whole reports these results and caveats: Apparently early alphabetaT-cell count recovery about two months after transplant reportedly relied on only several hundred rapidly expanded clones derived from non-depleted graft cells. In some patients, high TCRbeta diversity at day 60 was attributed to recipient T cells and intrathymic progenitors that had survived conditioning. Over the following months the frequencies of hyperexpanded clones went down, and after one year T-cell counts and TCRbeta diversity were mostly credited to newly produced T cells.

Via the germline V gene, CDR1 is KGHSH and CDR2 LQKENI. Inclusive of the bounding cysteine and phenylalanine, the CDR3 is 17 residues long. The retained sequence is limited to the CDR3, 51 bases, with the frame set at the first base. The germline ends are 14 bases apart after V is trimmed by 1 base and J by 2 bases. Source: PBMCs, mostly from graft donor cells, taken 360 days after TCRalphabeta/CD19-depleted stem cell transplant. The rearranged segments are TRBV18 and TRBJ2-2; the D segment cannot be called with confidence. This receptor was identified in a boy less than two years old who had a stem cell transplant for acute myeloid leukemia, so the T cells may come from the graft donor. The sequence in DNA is TGTGCCAGCTCACCACGGATCCTGGGAAGCAACACCGGGGAGCTGTTTTTT. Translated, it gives CASSPRILGSNTGELFF.